This is a list of T cell receptor beta chains from one sample in a study of T cell responses to AZD1222 COVID-19 vaccine. Libraries were prepared by immunoSEQ multiplex PCR; TCRdb keeps only in-frame clonotypes and omits some of them. The table shows more than 100,000 clones, with roughly 90% occurring only once. Sequenced here: peripheral blood, sampled on day 0 of AZD1222 vaccination. These receptors originate from an adult in good health. Each CDR3 is given with its conserved first and last residue. A D gene is named only where the DNA matches it firmly. Expanded clones are given a class, and other clones once, few, many or no size at all.

TRBV19	NA	TRBJ1-5	NA	TGTGCCAGTAGTATAGATAACCGGCCCCAGCATTTT	CASSIDNRPQHF
TRBV4-1	TRBD2	TRBJ2-7	once	TGCGCCAGCAGCCAAGATCGGACTAGCGGGGGGGCCTACGAGCAGTACTTC	CASSQDRTSGGAYEQYF
TRBV4-1	NA	TRBJ1-5	NA	TGCGCCAGCAGCCAAGGCCACAGGGTTAACGTAATGCGGCCCCAGCATTTT	CASSQGHRVNVMRPQHF
TRBV4-1	NA	TRBJ1-3	once	TGCGCCAGCAGCCAATTGCCTTACTCTGGAAACACCATATATTTT	CASSQLPYSGNTIYF
TRBV27	TRBD1	TRBJ1-2	NA	TGTGCCAGCAGTTTAGACAGGGGGTTGTCTGGCTACACCTTC	CASSLDRGLSGYTF
TRBV11-2	TRBD2	TRBJ2-2	NA	TGTGCCAGCAGCTTAGATTGGGCGGTAGCGGGGAACACCGGGGAGCTGTTTTTT	CASSLDWAVAGNTGELFF
TRBV6-4	NA	TRBJ2-7	NA	TGTGCCAGCAGTCGGGACGGAGCTGGGGAGCAGTACTTC	CASSRDGAGEQYF
TRBV7-3	TRBD2	TRBJ2-1	few	TGTGCCAGCAGCTTCATGGGGGGGTCCTACAATGAGCAGTTCTTC	CASSFMGGSYNEQFF
TRBV12-3/TRBV12-4	NA	TRBJ1-4	once	TGTGCCAGCAGTTTAGGTGAAAAACTGTTTTTT	CASSLGEKLFF
TRBV18	NA	TRBJ1-2	once	TGTGCCAGCTCACCACGGCAGGCCTATGGCTACACCTTC	CASSPRQAYGYTF
TRBV2	NA	TRBJ1-3	NA	TGTGCCAGCACCGAGGGCGTCTCTGGAAACACCATATATTTT	CASTEGVSGNTIYF
TRBV7-2	NA	TRBJ1-5	NA	TGTGCCAGCGCTGTCGGTCGCAATCAGCCCCAGCATTTT	CASAVGRNQPQHF
TRBV13	NA	TRBJ2-1	NA	TGTGCCAGCAGCTACAGGGACTCTTCCTACAATGAGCAGTTCTTC	CASSYRDSSYNEQFF
TRBV15	NA	TRBJ1-2	NA	TGTGCCACCAGCAGAGATGGGGGGTATGGCTACACCTTC	CATSRDGGYGYTF
TRBV28	TRBD1	TRBJ1-2	NA	TGTGCCAGCAGTTCCACAGGGGAATACTATGGCTACACCTTC	CASSSTGEYYGYTF
TRBV5-1	NA	TRBJ2-1	NA	TGCGCCAGCAGCTTGGGGGGGAGCTCCTACAATGAGCAGTTCTTC	CASSLGGSSYNEQFF
TRBV11-2	NA	TRBJ1-1	NA	TGTGCCAGCAGCTTCGCCGGGGCAGCGAGCACTGAAGCTTTCTTT	CASSFAGAASTEAFF
TRBV5-1	TRBD2	TRBJ2-3	NA	TGCGCCAGCAGCAGAGCGGGGGGACGCACAGATACGCAGTATTTT	CASSRAGGRTDTQYF
TRBV30	NA	TRBJ2-1	NA	TGTGCCTGGAGGTTGGCGGGGGCTCAATACAATGAGCAGTTCTTC	CAWRLAGAQYNEQFF
TRBV21-1	NA	TRBJ1-2	NA	TGTGCCAGCAGCTGGGGCAGCAACTATGGCTACACCTTC	CASSWGSNYGYTF
TRBV5-1	TRBD2	TRBJ2-3	NA	TGCGCCAGCAGCTCCGGACTAGCGGGAGGCACAGATACGCAGTATTTT	CASSSGLAGGTDTQYF
TRBV6-5	NA	TRBJ1-2	NA	TGTGCCAGCAGTCCCCGACAGCCTGTCTATGAGGGCTACACCTTC	CASSPRQPVYEGYTF
TRBV11-2	NA	TRBJ2-7	once	TGTGCCAGCAGCTTTGGGGGGGGCGCGAGCTCCTACGAGCAGTACTTC	CASSFGGGASSYEQYF
TRBV11-2	NA	TRBJ1-1	NA	TGTGCCAGCAGGAAAGGAGGGTCTTCCTGGAGAACTGAAGCTTTCTTT	CASRKGGSSWRTEAFF
TRBV19	TRBD1	TRBJ2-3	NA	TGTGCCAGTAGCCGTCAGGGGGCTACAGATACGCAGTATTTT	CASSRQGATDTQYF
TRBV4-1	NA	TRBJ1-6	few	TGCGCCAGCAGCCAAGAGGCCAGGAGAGGCTCTAATTCACCCCTCCACTTT	CASSQEARRGSNSPLHF
TRBV5-5	NA	TRBJ2-5	NA	TGTGCCAGCAGCTTGGAATCTAGGACACAAGAGACCCAGTACTTC	CASSLESRTQETQYF
TRBV6-5	NA	TRBJ2-2	once	TGTGCCAGCACCTCGTCCGGGGAGCTGTTTTTT	CASTSSGELFF
TRBV28	NA	TRBJ1-1	NA	TGTGCCAGCAGTTCTCTGTGGCAAACTGAAGCTTTCTTT	CASSSLWQTEAFF
TRBV9	NA	TRBJ1-6	NA	TGTGCCAGCAGCGCGGGGAGTTCACCCCTCCACTTT	CASSAGSSPLHF
TRBV10-2	NA	TRBJ2-5	NA	TGCGCCAGCAGTGAGCCTCGGGGAGGTAGGGAGACCCAGTACTTC	CASSEPRGGRETQYF
TRBV7-2	TRBD2	TRBJ2-1	NA	TGTGCCAGCAGCGGTAGCGGGCCTACCCGCTGGGATGAGCAGTTCTTC	CASSGSGPTRWDEQFF
TRBV5-4	NA	TRBJ2-2	NA	TGTGCCAGCAGCTTAGGGCAGGGTGAGACCGGGGAGCTGTTTTTT	CASSLGQGETGELFF
TRBV7-9	NA	TRBJ1-4	NA	TGTGCCAGCAGCGACCGGGGCCGAGGCGGGGAAAAACTGTTTTTT	CASSDRGRGGEKLFF
TRBV28	TRBD2	TRBJ2-7	NA	TGTGCCAGCAGGAGACTAGCGCGCGAGCAGTACTTC	CASRRLAREQYF
TRBV2	TRBD2	TRBJ2-3	NA	TGTGCCAGCAGTGAACTAGCGGGGGTCCCCGATACGCAGTATTTT	CASSELAGVPDTQYF
TRBV5-1	NA	TRBJ1-2	NA	TGCGCCAGCAGCTTGGATCCCGGAGGATTCTATGGCTACACCTTC	CASSLDPGGFYGYTF
TRBV6-5	NA	TRBJ1-3	NA	TGTGCCAGCAGTTACACCCCTACGGCCTCTGGAAACACCATATATTTT	CASSYTPTASGNTIYF
TRBV5-6	NA	TRBJ2-1	NA	TGTGCCAGCAGTGGGCGGCGGTACAATGAGCAGTTCTTC	CASSGRRYNEQFF
TRBV7-6	TRBD1	TRBJ1-2	NA	TGTGCCAGCAGCTTAGACGGACAGGGGACATATGGCTACACCTTC	CASSLDGQGTYGYTF
TRBV11-2	NA	TRBJ2-2	NA	TGTGCCAGCAGCTTAGAGGCAGGATCCGGGGAGCTGTTTTTT	CASSLEAGSGELFF
TRBV9	TRBD1	TRBJ1-1	NA	TGTGCCAGCGACCCGCAGGGGGGGCGGGTGAACACTGAAGCTTTCTTT	CASDPQGGRVNTEAFF
TRBV7-3	TRBD2	TRBJ2-5	NA	TGTGCCAGCAGCAAAGCGGTTGGACGAGGGGGCGGGAGGGACCAAGAGACCCAGTACTTC	CASSKAVGRGGGRDQETQYF
TRBV19	NA	TRBJ1-2	NA	TGTGCCAGTAGTATAGCGGAAACAGGGTATGGCTACACCTTC	CASSIAETGYGYTF
TRBV5-1	TRBD1	TRBJ1-6	NA	TGCGCCAGCAGCCCAGGACAGGGGGCGAGACGTAATTCACCCCTCCACTTT	CASSPGQGARRNSPLHF
TRBV6-6	NA	TRBJ1-2	once	TGTGCCAGCAGTTCACAGGGTTTGCGGGACTATGGCTACACCTTC	CASSSQGLRDYGYTF
TRBV4-3	TRBD1	TRBJ1-2	NA	TGCGCCAGCAGCCAAGATTACCCAGGGGGAGAGTATGGCTACACCTTC	CASSQDYPGGEYGYTF
TRBV5-4	TRBD2	TRBJ2-3	once	TGTGCCAGCAGCTTCGGGGGGGCTCTGACAGATACGCAGTATTTT	CASSFGGALTDTQYF
TRBV5-1	TRBD1	TRBJ2-7	NA	TGCGCCAGCAGCTCGACAGGGCAAAACGAGCAGTACTTC	CASSSTGQNEQYF
TRBV4-1	TRBD2	TRBJ2-7	NA	TGCGCCAGCAGCCAAGATCCCACTAGCGGAGCAGCCTACGAGCAGTACTTC	CASSQDPTSGAAYEQYF
TRBV11-3	TRBD2	TRBJ2-1	NA	TGTGCCAGCAGCCCAGTTGCGGGAGTAAATGAGCAGTTCTTC	CASSPVAGVNEQFF